One sample yielded the 10 T cell receptor beta chains listed below, sequenced in a study of T cell responses to AZD1222 COVID-19 vaccine. This table comes from immunoSEQ multiplex PCR, and its TCRdb copy is limited to in-frame clones, with some not included. Of about 200,000 clones in the sample, roughly 91% are singletons; the top ten hold 0.95% to 1.1%. The sample consisted of peripheral blood, taken on day 0 of MenACWY control vaccination. The origin of the receptors is an adult in good health.

V is TRBV11-2 and J is TRBJ2-7; TRBD2 matches 7 bases. This CDR3 is 13 amino acids long. J was trimmed by 5 bases and V by 4 bases; bases with no gene match: 5. From germline, CDR1 is SGHAT and CDR2 FQNNGV. The CDR3 DNA sequence: TGTGCCAGCAGCTCCCGGACTAGAGACGAGCAGTACTTC. Protein sequence: CASSSRTRDEQYF. The entire variable domain, with the rest obtained from reference TRBV11-2 and TRBJ2-7, is as follows: EAGVAQSPRYKIIEKRQSVAFWCNPISGHATLYWYQQILGQGPKLLIQFQNNGVVDDSQLPKDRFSAERLKGVDSTLKIQPAKLEDSAVYLCASSSRTRDEQYFGPGTRLTVT.

This chain connects TRBV2 to TRBJ2-6; weak D call: TRBD2 (6 bases). V lost 11 bases and J 1 base, leaving 15 bases between the germline ends. The CDR3 has 15 amino acids. Germline values: CDR1 SNHLY, CDR2 FYNNEI. This chain's CDR3 is CAVGGTWSGANVLTF. The CDR3 DNA sequence: TGTGCCGTCGGGGGTACGTGGTCTGGGGCCAACGTCCTGACTTTC. Variable domain in full (rest from reference TRBV2 and TRBJ2-6): EPEVTQTPSHQVTQMGQEVILRCVPISNHLYFYWYRQILGQKVEFLVSFYNNEISEKSEIFDDQFSVERPDGSNFTLKIRSTKLEDSAMYFCAVGGTWSGANVLTFGAGSRLTVL.

Turning to this clone: Other DNA sequences in the same sample also yield this CDR3. The chain employs TRBV6-5 and TRBJ2-5; maybe TRBD2 (7 bases). This CDR3 contains 13 residues. Germline CDR1 reads MNHEY; CDR2 reads SVGAGI. The germline V and J ends were trimmed by 5 bases and 5 bases, with 12 bases remaining between them. In DNA form, the CDR3 reads TGTGCCAGCAGTCCACAGGGAGGGGAGACCCAGTACTTC. Protein product: CASSPQGGETQYF.

In DNA form, the CDR3 reads TGTGCCAGCAGTGAACTTCGGGGTCGCCAAGAGACCCAGTACTTC. Translation: CASSELRGRQETQYF. The genes are TRBV2 and TRBJ2-5, with D perhaps TRBD2 (5 bases). From germline, CDR1 is SNHLY and CDR2 FYNNEI. The CDR3 extends over 15 amino acids. V was clipped by 2 bases and J by 1 base, with 11 bases between them.

The genes are TRBV6-7 and TRBJ2-5; D remains unclear. TRBV6-7 is identified as an open reading frame with a role that is uncertain. V lost 11 bases and J 5 bases, leaving 9 bases between the germline ends. The CDR3 runs to 10 residues. CDR3 sequence reads: CAHPGETQYF. The DNA of the CDR3 is TGTGCCCACCCTGGGGAGACCCAGTACTTC.

J is TRBJ1-2 and V is TRBV6-5, with D uncertain. The V gene lost 6 bases and the J gene lost 4 bases, with 12 bases spanning the gap. CDR1 is MNHEY, CDR2 SVGAGI, per germline. The CDR3 runs 13 residues. The CDR3 DNA follows: TGTGCCAGCAGCCCCTCGGGTACCTATGGCTACACCTTC. Translating gives CASSPSGTYGYTF.

The V gene is TRBV7-2, the J gene TRBJ1-6, with D unresolved. V was trimmed by 4 bases and J by 8 bases, leaving 12 bases between them. The germline gives CDR1 SGHTA, CDR2 FQGNSA. The CDR3 has 14 residues. The CDR3 sequence is CASSSTGYDSPLHF. CDR3 nucleotides: TGTGCCAGCAGCTCCACGGGGTACGATTCACCCCTCCACTTT.

CDR3 region: CAIKPGPLLKDNEQFF. CDR3 coding DNA: TGTGCCATCAAGCCGGGACCCCTCCTAAAAGACAATGAGCAGTTCTTC. The chain couples TRBV10-3 to TRBJ2-1; D is tentatively TRBD1 or TRBD2 (5 bases each). Germline V gene sequence: CDR1 ENHRY, CDR2 SYGVKD. CDR3 length: 16 amino acids. The V gene lost 7 bases and the J gene lost 5 bases, with 21 bases spanning the gap.

The V call is TRBV30, the J call TRBJ1-1; TRBD1 agrees at 8 bases. Trimming took 3 bases from V and 4 from J; bases not matched to a gene: 4. This CDR3 comprises 13 residues. Germline V gives CDR1 GTSNPN, CDR2 SVGIG (reference sequence). CDR3 nucleotide sequence: TGTGCCTGGAGCGTCCAGGGGGCCACTGAAGCTTTCTTT. The encoded protein is CAWSVQGATEAFF.

The chain links TRBV5-1 to TRBJ2-2, with 8 bases aligning to TRBD1. The CDR3 runs 19 residues. Germline assignment: CDR1 SGHRS and CDR2 YFSETQ. Germline trimming cut 4 bases from V and 4 bases from J; bases unmatched to any gene: 18. Written as DNA, the CDR3 is TGCGCCAGCAGCACAAATTTAAATACAGGGGGAATAGGCACCGGGGAGCTGTTTTTT. As protein: CASSTNLNTGGIGTGELFF.